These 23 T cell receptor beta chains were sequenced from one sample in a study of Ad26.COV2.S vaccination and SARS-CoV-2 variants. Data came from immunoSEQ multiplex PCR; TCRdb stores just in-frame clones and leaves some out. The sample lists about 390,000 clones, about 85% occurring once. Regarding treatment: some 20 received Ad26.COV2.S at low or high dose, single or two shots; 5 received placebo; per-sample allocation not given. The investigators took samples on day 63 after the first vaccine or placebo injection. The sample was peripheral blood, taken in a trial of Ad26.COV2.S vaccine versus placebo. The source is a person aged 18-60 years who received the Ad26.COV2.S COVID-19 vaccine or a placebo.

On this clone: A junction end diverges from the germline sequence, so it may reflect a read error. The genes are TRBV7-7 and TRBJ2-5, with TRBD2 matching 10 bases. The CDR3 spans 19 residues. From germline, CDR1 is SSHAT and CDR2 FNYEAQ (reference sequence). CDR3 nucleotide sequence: TGTGCTAGCAGCTTATCGGAACTAGCGGGGACCGGCGCGCAAGAGACCCAGTACTTC. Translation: CASSLSELAGTGAQETQYF.

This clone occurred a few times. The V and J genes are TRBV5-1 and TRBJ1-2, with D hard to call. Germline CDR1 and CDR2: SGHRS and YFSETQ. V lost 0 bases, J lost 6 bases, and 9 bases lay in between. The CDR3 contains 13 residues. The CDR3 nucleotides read TGCGCCAGCAGCTTGGGGGATTCGCATGGCTACACCTTC. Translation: CASSLGDSHGYTF.

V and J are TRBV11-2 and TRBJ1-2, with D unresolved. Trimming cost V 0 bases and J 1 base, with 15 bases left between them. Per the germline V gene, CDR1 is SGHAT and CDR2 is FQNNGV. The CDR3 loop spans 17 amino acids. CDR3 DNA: TGTGCCAGCAGCTTAGATACGGCAGCTACTTATAACTATGGCTACACCTTC. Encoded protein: CASSLDTAATYNYGYTF.

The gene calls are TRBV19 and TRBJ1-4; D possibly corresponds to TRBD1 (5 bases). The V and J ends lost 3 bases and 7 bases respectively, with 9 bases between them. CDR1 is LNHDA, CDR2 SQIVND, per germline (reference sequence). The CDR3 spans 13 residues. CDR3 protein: CASSMIRAEKLFF. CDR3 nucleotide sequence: TGTGCCAGTAGTATGATCAGGGCTGAAAAACTGTTTTTT.

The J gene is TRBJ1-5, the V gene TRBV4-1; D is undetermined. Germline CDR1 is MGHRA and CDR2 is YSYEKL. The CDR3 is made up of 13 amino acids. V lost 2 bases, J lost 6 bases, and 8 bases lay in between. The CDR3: CASSQLLTQPQHF. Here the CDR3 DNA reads TGCGCCAGCAGCCAATTGCTTACTCAGCCCCAGCATTTT.

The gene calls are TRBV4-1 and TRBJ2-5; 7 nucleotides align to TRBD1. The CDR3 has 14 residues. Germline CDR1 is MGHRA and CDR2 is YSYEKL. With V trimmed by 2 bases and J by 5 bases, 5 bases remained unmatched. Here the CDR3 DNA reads TGCGCCAGCAGCCAACAGGGGGATTGGGAGACCCAGTACTTC. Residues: CASSQQGDWETQYF.

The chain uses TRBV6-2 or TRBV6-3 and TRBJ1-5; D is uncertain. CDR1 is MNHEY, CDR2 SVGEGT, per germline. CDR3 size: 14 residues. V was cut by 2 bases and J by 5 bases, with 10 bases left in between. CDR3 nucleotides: TGTGCCAGCAGTTACGGGAGGGCTGATCAGCCCCAGCATTTT. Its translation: CASSYGRADQPQHF.

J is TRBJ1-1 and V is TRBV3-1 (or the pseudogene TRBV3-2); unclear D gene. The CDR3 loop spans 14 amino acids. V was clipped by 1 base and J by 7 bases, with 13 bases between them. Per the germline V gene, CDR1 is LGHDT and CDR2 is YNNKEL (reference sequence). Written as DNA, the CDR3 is TGTGCCAGCAGCCAAGCTGGACTTACGGGTGAAGCTTTCTTT. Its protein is CASSQAGLTGEAFF.

The DNA for the CDR3 is TGCAGTGCACGGAGGGCGGGGGAGCAGTTCTTC. It translates to CSARRAGEQFF. The chain carries TRBV20-1 and TRBJ2-1, with D perhaps matching TRBD2 (6 bases). Deletions cut 6 bases from V and 10 bases from J, with 13 bases between. CDR1 and CDR2 (germline): DFQATT, SNEGSKA (reference sequence). The CDR3 runs 11 residues.

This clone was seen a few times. CDR3: CASSPSWTHTGELFF. For the CDR3, the DNA is TGTGCCAGCAGTCCCTCCTGGACGCACACCGGGGAGCTGTTTTTT. J is TRBJ2-2 and V is TRBV27; unclear D gene. The CDR3 contains 15 residues. Germline assignment: CDR1 MNHEY and CDR2 SMNVEV (reference sequence). V lost 5 bases and J lost 3, with 13 bases in between.

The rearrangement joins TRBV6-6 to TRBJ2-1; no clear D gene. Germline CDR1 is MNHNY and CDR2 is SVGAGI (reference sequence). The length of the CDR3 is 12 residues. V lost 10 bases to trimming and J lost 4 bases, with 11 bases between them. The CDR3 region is CATGKQYNEQFF. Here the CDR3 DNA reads TGTGCCACTGGGAAACAATACAATGAGCAGTTCTTC.

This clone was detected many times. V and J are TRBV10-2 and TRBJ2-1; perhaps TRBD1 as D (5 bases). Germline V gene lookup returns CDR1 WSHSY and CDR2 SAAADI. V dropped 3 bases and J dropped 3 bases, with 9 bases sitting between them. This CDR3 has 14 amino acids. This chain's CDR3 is CASSEGARYNEQFF. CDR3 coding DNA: TGCGCCAGCAGTGAAGGGGCCCGCTACAATGAGCAGTTCTTC.

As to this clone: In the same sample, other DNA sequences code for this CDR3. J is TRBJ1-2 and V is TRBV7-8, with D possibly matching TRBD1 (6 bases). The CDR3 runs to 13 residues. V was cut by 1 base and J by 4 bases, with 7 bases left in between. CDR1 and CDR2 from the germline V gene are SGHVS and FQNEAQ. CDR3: CASSLGGGYGYTF. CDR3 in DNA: TGTGCCAGCAGCTTAGGAGGGGGCTATGGCTACACCTTC.

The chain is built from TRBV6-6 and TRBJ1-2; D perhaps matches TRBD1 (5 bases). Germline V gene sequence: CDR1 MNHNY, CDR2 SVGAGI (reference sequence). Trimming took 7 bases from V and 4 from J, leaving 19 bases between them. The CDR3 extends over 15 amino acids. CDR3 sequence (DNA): TGTGCCAGCAACCCTATAGGGGACGTGAGCTATGGCTACACCTTC. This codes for CASNPIGDVSYGYTF.

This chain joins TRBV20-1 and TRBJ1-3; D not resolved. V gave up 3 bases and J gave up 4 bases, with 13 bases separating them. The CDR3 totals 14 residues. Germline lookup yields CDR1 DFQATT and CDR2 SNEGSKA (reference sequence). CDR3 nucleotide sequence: TGCAGTGCTAGTGAAGTTGGTGCCGGAAACACCATATATTTT. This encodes CSASEVGAGNTIYF.

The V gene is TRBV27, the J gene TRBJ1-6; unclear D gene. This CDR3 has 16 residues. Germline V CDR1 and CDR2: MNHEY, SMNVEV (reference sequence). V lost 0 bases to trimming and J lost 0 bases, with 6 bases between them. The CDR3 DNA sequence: TGTGCCAGCAGTTTATCGGGAGGCTCCTATAATTCACCCCTCCACTTT. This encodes CASSLSGGSYNSPLHF.

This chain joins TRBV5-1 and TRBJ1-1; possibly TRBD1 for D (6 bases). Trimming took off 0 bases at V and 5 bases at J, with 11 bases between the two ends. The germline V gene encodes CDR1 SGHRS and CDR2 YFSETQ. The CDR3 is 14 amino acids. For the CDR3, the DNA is TGCGCCAGCAGCTTGGGCGGGGGGCAGACTGAAGCTTTCTTT. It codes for CASSLGGGQTEAFF.

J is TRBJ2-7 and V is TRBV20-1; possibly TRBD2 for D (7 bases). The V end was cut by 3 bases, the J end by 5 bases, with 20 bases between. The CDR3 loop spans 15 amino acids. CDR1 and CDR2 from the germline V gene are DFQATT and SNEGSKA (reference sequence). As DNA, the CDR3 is TGCAGTGCTAGTTCCGAAGGGGGGGGCCGCCACGAGCAGTACTTC. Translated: CSASSEGGGRHEQYF.

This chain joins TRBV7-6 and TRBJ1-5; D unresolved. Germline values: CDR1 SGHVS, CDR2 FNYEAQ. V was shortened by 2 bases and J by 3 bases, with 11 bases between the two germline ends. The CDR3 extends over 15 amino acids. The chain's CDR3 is CASSLRHRANQPQHF. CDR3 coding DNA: TGTGCCAGCAGCTTACGACACAGAGCCAATCAGCCCCAGCATTTT.

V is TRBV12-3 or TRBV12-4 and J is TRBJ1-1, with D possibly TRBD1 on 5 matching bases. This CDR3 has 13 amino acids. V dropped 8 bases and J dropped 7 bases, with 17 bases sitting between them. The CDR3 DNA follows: TGTGCCAGCGGGGGAGACCGGGCTTTTGAAGCTTTCTTT. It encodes CASGGDRAFEAFF.

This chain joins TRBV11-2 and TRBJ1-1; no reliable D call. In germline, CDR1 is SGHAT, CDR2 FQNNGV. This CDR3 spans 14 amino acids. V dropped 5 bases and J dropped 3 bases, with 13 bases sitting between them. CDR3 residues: CASSQSPDYTEAFF. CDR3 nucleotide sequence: TGTGCCAGCAGCCAATCACCAGATTACACTGAAGCTTTCTTT.

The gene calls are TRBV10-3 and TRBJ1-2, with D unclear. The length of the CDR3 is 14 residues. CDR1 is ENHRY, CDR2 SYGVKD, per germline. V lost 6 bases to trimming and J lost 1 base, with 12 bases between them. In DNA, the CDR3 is TGTGCCATCAGAGAAGGAGAAAATAACTATGGCTACACCTTC. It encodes CAIREGENNYGYTF.

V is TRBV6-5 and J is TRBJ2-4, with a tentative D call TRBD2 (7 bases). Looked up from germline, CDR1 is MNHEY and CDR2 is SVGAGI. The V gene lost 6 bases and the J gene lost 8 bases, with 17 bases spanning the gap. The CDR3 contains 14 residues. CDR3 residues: CASSRGADIYIQYF. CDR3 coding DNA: TGTGCCAGCAGCCGGGGGGCGGATATTTACATTCAGTACTTC.